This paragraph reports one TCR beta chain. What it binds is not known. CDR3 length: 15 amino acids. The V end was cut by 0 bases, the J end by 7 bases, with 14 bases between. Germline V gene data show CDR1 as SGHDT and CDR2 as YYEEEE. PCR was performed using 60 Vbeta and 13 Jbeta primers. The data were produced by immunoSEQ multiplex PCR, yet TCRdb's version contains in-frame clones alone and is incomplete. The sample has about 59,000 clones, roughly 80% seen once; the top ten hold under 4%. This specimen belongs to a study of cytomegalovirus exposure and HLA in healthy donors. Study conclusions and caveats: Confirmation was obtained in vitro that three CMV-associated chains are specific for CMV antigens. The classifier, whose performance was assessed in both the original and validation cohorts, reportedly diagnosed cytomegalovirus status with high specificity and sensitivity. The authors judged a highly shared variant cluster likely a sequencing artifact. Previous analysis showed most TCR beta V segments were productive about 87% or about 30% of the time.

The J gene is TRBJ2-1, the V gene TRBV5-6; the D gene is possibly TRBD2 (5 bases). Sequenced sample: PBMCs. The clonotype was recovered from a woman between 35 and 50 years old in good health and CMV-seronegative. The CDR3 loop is CASSLVPGVGNEQFF. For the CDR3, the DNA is TGTGCCAGCAGCTTGGTTCCCGGGGTCGGGAATGAGCAGTTCTTC. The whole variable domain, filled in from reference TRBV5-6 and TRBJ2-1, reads DAGVTQSPTHLIKTRGQQVTLRCSPKSGHDTVSWYQQALGQGPQFIFQYYEEEERQRGNFPDRFSGHQFPNYSSELNVNALLLGDSALYLCASSLVPGVGNEQFFGPGTRLTVL.